These 32 T cell receptor beta chains originate from one sample sequenced in a study of blood T cell repertoires in COVID-19. TCRdb's copy holds only in-frame clones and misses some; the assay was immunoSEQ multiplex PCR. The sample records roughly 81,000 clones, around nine tenths being singletons. Sequencing used peripheral blood. These receptors came from a man aged 35-49 years with acute or convalescent COVID-19.

J is TRBJ1-3 and V is TRBV5-1, with D possibly TRBD1 on 5 matching bases. Germline lookup yields CDR1 SGHRS and CDR2 YFSETQ. V lost 4 bases and J 4 bases, leaving 15 bases between the germline ends. The CDR3 consists of 15 residues. DNA for the CDR3: TGCGCCAGCAGCCCGAACCTGGGGCGAGGAAACACCATATATTTT. It is translated as CASSPNLGRGNTIYF.

CDR3 sequence: CASTADRDGYTF. The CDR3 DNA follows: TGCGCCAGCACCGCGGACAGGGATGGCTACACCTTC. The chain is built from TRBV10-1 and TRBJ1-2; 8 bases match TRBD1. V shed 7 bases, J shed 6 bases, and the junction held 4 bases outside the gene matches. The CDR3 totals 12 residues. Per germline, CDR1 WNHNN and CDR2 SYGVQD (reference sequence).

This sequence joins TRBV5-6 and TRBJ2-7, with TRBD2 matching over 9 bases. Germline loops: CDR1 SGHDT, CDR2 YYEEEE. V lost 5 bases to trimming and J lost 1 base; unmatched junction nucleotides: 4. The CDR3 extends over 14 amino acids. This chain's CDR3 is CASRGLAGSYEQYF. The CDR3 region has the DNA TGTGCCAGCAGGGGGCTAGCGGGGTCCTACGAGCAGTACTTC.

The rearrangement joins TRBV3-1 (or the pseudogene TRBV3-2) to TRBJ1-2; 7 bases are a match to TRBD1. Germline assignment: CDR1 LGHDT and CDR2 YNNKEL (reference sequence). The CDR3 loop spans 15 amino acids. The ends lost 0 bases at V and 4 bases at J; junction bases unmatched: 5. The CDR3: CASSQDVTGSYGYTF. CDR3 DNA sequence: TGTGCCAGCAGCCAAGATGTGACAGGGAGCTATGGCTACACCTTC.

The chain carries TRBV11-2 and TRBJ2-6; 9 bases are a match to TRBD1. The J segment lost 3 bases and the V segment lost 5 bases, leaving 8 bases of the junction unmatched. The CDR3 sequence is 17 residues long. Germline V gives CDR1 SGHAT, CDR2 FQNNGV. The CDR3 DNA reads as TGTGCCAGCAGCCGGACAGGGGTTTTGGTTGGGGCCAACGTCCTGACTTTC. Amino acid sequence: CASSRTGVLVGANVLTF.

This sequence joins TRBV5-1 and TRBJ2-7; unclear D gene. This CDR3 is built from 16 residues. V gave up 0 bases and J gave up 5 bases, with 18 bases separating them. CDR1 and CDR2 from the germline V gene are SGHRS and YFSETQ. The chain's CDR3 is CASSLELSTRGDEQYF. CDR3 sequence (DNA): TGCGCCAGCAGCTTGGAGCTTTCCACCCGAGGAGACGAGCAGTACTTC.

The chain has TRBV9 and TRBJ1-3; possible D gene TRBD1, 6 bases. CDR1 and CDR2 (germline): SGDLS, YYNGEE. The CDR3 totals 15 residues. V dropped 4 bases and J dropped 1 base, with 12 bases sitting between them. The CDR3 region has the DNA TGTGCCAGCAGCCTTCTCGGGACATCTGGAAACACCATATATTTT. Protein product: CASSLLGTSGNTIYF.

V usage is TRBV10-3 and J usage is TRBJ1-2, with a weak D call TRBD1 (6 bases). Trimming removed 1 base at V and 7 bases at J, with 16 bases between. The CDR3 spans 15 residues. Germline loops: CDR1 ENHRY, CDR2 SYGVKD. The CDR3 here is CAISELGQGLGGYTF. CDR3 DNA sequence: TGTGCCATCAGTGAGTTAGGGCAGGGGCTTGGTGGCTACACCTTC.

The chain has TRBV7-4 and TRBJ2-4, with TRBD1 as a possible D gene (6 bases). With 2 bases removed from V and 9 bases from J, the gap between germline ends came to 11 bases. The CDR3 has 13 residues. CDR1 and CDR2 from the germline V gene are SGHVT and SQSDAQ. The CDR3, as DNA: TGTGCCAGCAGCTTAATTTCAGGGGCCATTCAGTACTTC. As protein: CASSLISGAIQYF. The whole variable domain, filled in from reference TRBV7-4 and TRBJ2-4, reads GAGVSQSPRYKVAKRGRDVALRCDSISGHVTLYWYRQTLGQGSEVLTYSQSDAQRDKSGRPSGRFSAERPERSVSTLKIQRTEQGDSAVYLCASSLISGAIQYFGAGTRLSVL.

The chain is built from TRBV6-2 or TRBV6-3 and TRBJ2-1; the D gene is possibly TRBD1 (6 bases). From germline, CDR1 is MNHEY and CDR2 SVGEGT. The CDR3 is 15 residues long. Between the trimmed V and J ends, which lost 0 bases and 4 bases, there was a span of 10 bases. CDR3 nucleotides: TGTGCCAGCAGTTACTCGGGGGCGGCTTACAATGAGCAGTTCTTC. This codes for CASSYSGAAYNEQFF.

The table lists this clone with a few counts. V is TRBV5-1 and J is TRBJ2-2; 10 nucleotides agree with TRBD2. The V gene end was trimmed by 4 bases and the J gene end by 4 bases; junction bases not matched to a gene: 13. CDR1 is SGHRS, CDR2 YFSETQ, per germline. This CDR3 is built from 18 residues. The CDR3 region has the DNA TGCGCCAGCAGCCCGAGTCCTAGCGGGAGTCGCGGCACCGGGGAGCTGTTTTTT. Encoded protein: CASSPSPSGSRGTGELFF.

This rearrangement joins TRBV7-6 to TRBJ1-2, with TRBD1 matching over 7 bases. J gave up 6 bases and V 2 bases, and 9 bases lay outside the gene matches. CDR1 and CDR2 (germline): SGHVS, FNYEAQ. The CDR3 totals 15 residues. The CDR3 DNA sequence: TGTGCCAGCAGCTTAACAACAGGGGAGAGTCATGGCTACACCTTC. Protein product: CASSLTTGESHGYTF.

The CDR3 is CASRGTGGNQPQHF. The CDR3 DNA is TGTGCCAGTAGGGGGACAGGGGGAAATCAGCCCCAGCATTTT. The chain recombines TRBV19 with TRBJ1-5; 11 bases are a match to TRBD1. Germline loops: CDR1 LNHDA, CDR2 SQIVND (reference sequence). Unmatched junction bases numbered 2, after V lost 6 bases and J lost 4 bases. The CDR3 covers 14 residues. The entire variable domain, with the rest obtained from reference TRBV19 and TRBJ1-5, is as follows: DGGITQSPKYLFRKEGQNVTLSCEQNLNHDAMYWYRQDPGQGLRLIYYSQIVNDFQKGDIAEGYSVSREKKESFPLTVTSAQKNPTAFYLCASRGTGGNQPQHFGDGTRLSIL.

J is TRBJ1-5 and V is TRBV30; no reliable D call. V was cut by 0 bases and J by 3 bases, with 12 bases left in between. This CDR3 is 15 amino acids long. Germline CDR1 reads GTSNPN; CDR2 reads SVGIG (reference sequence). The CDR3 spells CAWSVSEGPNQPQHF. As DNA, the CDR3 is TGTGCCTGGAGTGTAAGTGAGGGCCCCAATCAGCCCCAGCATTTT.

The chain uses TRBV7-8 and TRBJ2-7, with 7 nucleotides matching TRBD1. The J segment lost 4 bases and the V segment lost 2 bases, leaving 5 bases of the junction unmatched. CDR1 and CDR2 from the germline V gene are SGHVS and FQNEAQ. This CDR3 spans 14 amino acids. The CDR3 region has the DNA TGTGCCAGCAGCTTACAGGGGGTTGGGTACGAGCAGTACTTC. Translating gives CASSLQGVGYEQYF.

This chain's CDR3 is CASSQDPGGEDTQYF. CDR3 nucleotides: TGTGCCAGCAGCCAAGATCCCGGGGGGGAAGATACGCAGTATTTT. The chain is built from TRBV3-1 (or the pseudogene TRBV3-2) and TRBJ2-3, with 8 nucleotides matching TRBD2. The V and J ends lost 0 bases and 5 bases, in that order; junction bases with no gene match: 4. CDR1 is LGHDT and CDR2 is YNNKEL in the germline V gene (reference sequence). This CDR3 comprises 15 residues.

This chain connects TRBV19 to TRBJ1-2, with TRBD1 identical over 8 bases. There are 15 residues in the CDR3. V was pared by 5 bases and J by 0 bases, with 5 bases of the junction left unmatched. Per the germline V gene, CDR1 is LNHDA and CDR2 is SQIVND (reference sequence). CDR3 DNA sequence: TGTGCCAGTAGTGTCACAGGGGGAGCTAACTATGGCTACACCTTC. Amino acid sequence: CASSVTGGANYGYTF. Supplemented by reference TRBV19 and TRBJ1-2, the full variable domain reads DGGITQSPKYLFRKEGQNVTLSCEQNLNHDAMYWYRQDPGQGLRLIYYSQIVNDFQKGDIAEGYSVSREKKESFPLTVTSAQKNPTAFYLCASSVTGGANYGYTFGSGTRLTVV.

V is TRBV30 and J is TRBJ1-2, with a weak D call TRBD1 (6 bases). Germline V gene lookup returns CDR1 GTSNPN and CDR2 SVGIG (reference sequence). V lost 4 bases, J lost 4 bases, and 10 bases lay in between. This CDR3 contains 12 residues. CDR3 sequence reads: CAWMGGAYGYTF. Written as DNA, the CDR3 is TGTGCCTGGATGGGGGGGGCCTATGGCTACACCTTC. Using reference TRBV30 and TRBJ1-2 for the parts outside the CDR3, the full variable domain is SQTIHQWPATLVQPVGSPLSLECTVEGTSNPNLYWYRQAAGRGLQLLFYSVGIGQISSEVPQNLSASRPQDRQFILSSKKLLLSDSGFYLCAWMGGAYGYTFGSGTRLTVV.

The chain uses TRBV2 and TRBJ2-5; TRBD2 aligns across 8 bases. CDR1 and CDR2 (germline): SNHLY, FYNNEI. Germline trimming cut 8 bases from V and 5 bases from J; bases unmatched to any gene: 13. This CDR3 region has 15 residues. The CDR3 DNA reads TGTGCCAGCGCGGGTCCGGGACTAGGGCCGGAGACCCAGTACTTC. The encoded protein is CASAGPGLGPETQYF.

The rearrangement joins TRBV5-1 to TRBJ2-5; possibly TRBD1 for D (6 bases). Germline lookup yields CDR1 SGHRS and CDR2 YFSETQ. V was cut by 4 bases and J by 2 bases, with 6 bases left in between. The CDR3 extends over 12 amino acids. CDR3 DNA: TGCGCCAGCAGCGGACAGCAAGAGACCCAGTACTTC. Protein product: CASSGQQETQYF.

The rearrangement links TRBV9 to TRBJ2-2; 7 positions match TRBD1. Germline CDR1 SGDLS, CDR2 YYNGEE. This CDR3 contains 16 residues. Germline trimming cut 0 bases from V and 3 bases from J; bases unmatched to any gene: 5. CDR3 sequence: CASSVAGTGDTGELFF. For the CDR3, the DNA is TGTGCCAGCAGCGTAGCTGGTACAGGGGACACCGGGGAGCTGTTTTTT.

This chain joins TRBV18 and TRBJ2-5; D is ambiguous. CDR1 and CDR2 (germline): KGHSH, LQKENI. This CDR3 is 14 amino acids long. The V and J ends lost 1 base and 0 bases respectively, with 6 bases between them. The CDR3 nucleotides read TGTGCCAGCTCACCACTACGGTACCAAGAGACCCAGTACTTC. Translating it yields CASSPLRYQETQYF.

The V and J genes are TRBV11-2 and TRBJ2-2; 7 nucleotides line up with TRBD1. Germline V lookup: CDR1 SGHAT, CDR2 FQNNGV. The CDR3 sequence is 15 residues long. The junction had 6 bases not matched to a gene; V was cut back by 1 base and J by 7 bases. CDR3 DNA sequence: TGTGCCAGCAGCTTAGTAAGGGGGCGAAGCGGGGAGCTGTTTTTT. This encodes CASSLVRGRSGELFF.

The J gene is TRBJ2-7, the V gene TRBV5-5, with TRBD2 identical over 11 bases. CDR1 and CDR2 (germline): SGHKS, YYEKEE (reference sequence). The CDR3 length is 16 residues. With V trimmed by 1 base and J by 7 bases, 10 bases remained unmatched. CDR3 in amino acids: CASSLLRTSGSEEQYF. CDR3 in DNA: TGTGCCAGCAGCTTGCTCCGGACTAGCGGGTCCGAGGAGCAGTACTTC.

The rearrangement links TRBV14 to TRBJ2-3; 7 bases are shared with TRBD2. This CDR3 is 14 amino acids long. The trim removed 0 bases at V and 7 bases at J, leaving 4 bases unmatched. CDR1 is SGHDN and CDR2 is FVKESK in the germline V gene. CDR3 nucleotide sequence: TGTGCCAGCAGCCAAGATCTGGGGGGGTATACGCAGTATTTT. It specifies CASSQDLGGYTQYF.

On this clone: This sample also contains other DNA sequences that code for the same CDR3. V usage is TRBV24-1 and J usage is TRBJ1-1; D remains ambiguous. This CDR3 region has 11 residues. V gave up 7 bases and J gave up 8 bases, with 10 bases separating them. Per the germline V gene, CDR1 is KGHDR and CDR2 is SFDVKD. CDR3 sequence reads: CATRQGSEAFF. The DNA of the CDR3 is TGTGCCACCAGACAAGGTAGCGAAGCTTTCTTT.

This clone appeared a few times. The rearrangement joins TRBV5-4 to TRBJ1-5; tentative D call: TRBD1 (5 bases). The CDR3 totals 13 residues. V was shortened by 4 bases and J by 10 bases, with 15 bases between the two germline ends. Germline CDR1 is SGHNT and CDR2 is YYREEE (reference sequence). The CDR3 DNA reads as TGTGCCAGCAGCCTAGGAGGGGAGCATCCCCAGCATTTT. It specifies CASSLGGEHPQHF. The entire variable domain, with the rest obtained from reference TRBV5-4 and TRBJ1-5, is as follows: ETGVTQSPTHLIKTRGQQVTLRCSSQSGHNTVSWYQQALGQGPQFIFQYYREEENGRGNFPPRFSGLQFPNYSSELNVNALELDDSALYLCASSLGGEHPQHFGDGTRLSIL.

The chain has TRBV6-1 and TRBJ2-5, with D unclear. CDR1 and CDR2 (germline): MNHNS, SASEGT. CDR3 length equals 13 residues. The germline V and J ends were trimmed by 2 bases and 1 base, with 5 bases remaining between them. CDR3 loop: CASSENTQETQYF. The CDR3 bases are TGTGCCAGCAGTGAAAACACCCAAGAGACCCAGTACTTC.

The gene calls are TRBV19 and TRBJ2-1; maybe TRBD1 (5 bases). Germline assignment: CDR1 LNHDA and CDR2 SQIVND (reference sequence). V was pared by 3 bases and J by 4 bases, with 19 bases between. CDR3 length: 17 amino acids. The DNA for the CDR3 is TGTGCCAGTAGTATTATAGGCAGACAGTCGTCTTACAATGAGCAGTTCTTC. Amino acid sequence: CASSIIGRQSSYNEQFF.

The rearrangement links TRBV7-8 to TRBJ2-7, with 10 bases that match TRBD1. This CDR3 contains 15 residues. The V and J ends lost 5 bases and 3 bases, in that order; junction bases with no gene match: 7. CDR1 is SGHVS and CDR2 is FQNEAQ in the germline V gene. The CDR3 DNA follows: TGTGCCAGCAGCCGAGGGGGACAGGGGATCTACGAGCAGTACTTC. Residues: CASSRGGQGIYEQYF.

The V call is TRBV9, the J call TRBJ2-1, with D possibly being TRBD2 (6 bases). V lost 4 bases, J lost 9 bases, and 11 bases lay in between. Germline assignment: CDR1 SGDLS and CDR2 YYNGEE. This CDR3 is built from 12 residues. The CDR3 region has the DNA TGTGCCAGCAGCTCTCTGGGGGGTGAGCAGTTCTTC. Protein sequence: CASSSLGGEQFF.

This chain joins TRBV4-1 and TRBJ1-2; possible D gene TRBD1, 5 bases. Trimming took off 9 bases at V and 5 bases at J, with 10 bases between the two ends. Germline V gene data show CDR1 as MGHRA and CDR2 as YSYEKL. The CDR3 has 11 residues. The CDR3 is CASRGVYGYTF. Written as DNA, the CDR3 is TGCGCCAGTCGGGGGGTGTATGGCTACACCTTC.